These 3 T cell receptor beta chains share one sample of origin, sequenced in a study of T-cell reconstitution after alpha-beta-depleted transplantation in children. Unique molecular identifiers featured in how the TCRbeta library was prepared. TCRdb independently ran MiXCR on the PCR reads; one entry per CDR3 protein. The repertoire consists of about 500,000 distinct CDR3 sequences, with approximately 32% occurring once and the leading ten covering roughly 2.5%. Source: PBMCs from the stem cell graft donor, taken from the stem cell graft. The receptors derive from a human donor who donated a stem cell graft to a child with aplastic anemia.

The rearrangement uses TRBV28 and TRBJ2-1, with a tentative D call TRBD1 (5 bases). In germline, CDR1 is MDHEN, CDR2 SYDVKM. The CDR3 is 14 amino acids. V was trimmed by 0 bases and J by 5 bases, leaving 8 bases between them. The CDR3 coding sequence is TGTGCCAGCAGTTTATGGGGGCGAAACAATGAGCAGTTCTTC. Residues: CASSLWGRNNEQFF.

This clonotype was picked up a small number of times. The chain joins TRBV11-1 to TRBJ1-1, with 9 bases fitting TRBD1. Germline V lookup: CDR1 SGHAT, CDR2 FQDESV (reference sequence). V shed 5 bases and J 3 bases; nucleotides not matched to a gene: 7. This CDR3 has 15 amino acids. CDR3 sequence (DNA): TGTGCCAGCAGCCCTATCACAGGGGGCCACACTGAAGCTTTCTTT. Its protein product is CASSPITGGHTEAFF.

The chain carries TRBV6-2 or TRBV6-3 and TRBJ2-7, with 8 bases that match TRBD1. The CDR3 is 13 residues long. Unmatched junction bases numbered 9, after V lost 11 bases and J lost 3 bases. Germline CDR1 is MNHEY and CDR2 is SVGEGT. The CDR3 sequence: CAVTGTGLYEQYV. CDR3 sequence (DNA): TGTGCCGTTACCGGGACAGGTCTCTACGAGCAGTACGTC.